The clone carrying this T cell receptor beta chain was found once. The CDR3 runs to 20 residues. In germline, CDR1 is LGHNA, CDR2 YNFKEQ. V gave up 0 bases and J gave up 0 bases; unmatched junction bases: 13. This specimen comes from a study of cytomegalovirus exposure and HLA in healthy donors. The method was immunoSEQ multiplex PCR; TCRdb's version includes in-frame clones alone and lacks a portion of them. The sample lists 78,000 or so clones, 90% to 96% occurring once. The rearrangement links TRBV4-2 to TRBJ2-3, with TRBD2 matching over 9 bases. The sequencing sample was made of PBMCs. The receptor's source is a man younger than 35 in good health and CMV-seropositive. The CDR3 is CASSQDRATSGSTSTDTQYF. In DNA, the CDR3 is TGTGCCAGCAGCCAAGATAGGGCAACTAGCGGGTCTACTAGCACAGATACGCAGTATTTT.